This paragraph covers one T cell receptor beta chain sequence. The antigen remains undetermined. Germline V gives CDR1 SGHAT, CDR2 FQNNGV. The CDR3 has 16 amino acids. This record comes from a study of T cells expressing NK-cell markers. The study, taken as a whole, reports: Six or seven donors carried dominant NKG2C+ clonotypes that made up about 1.0-8% of their CD8+ T cells. It is unclear if expanded NKG2C-expressing clones target HCMV antigens.

TCRdb reprocessed the 5' RACE reads; each CDR3 protein has one entry and no DNA is given. Reported are 150,000 to 170,000 distinct CDR3 sequences; the ten largest clones contain 37%. Sequencing input: blood T cells: a sorted CD56 or NKG2C T cell subset, CD4+ or CD8+ T cells, or bulk PBMC T cells (not recorded which). The receptor was derived from a woman aged 45-60 years in good health. V usage is TRBV11-2 and J usage is TRBJ1-5; TCRdb proposes TRBD1, but this gene call is untestable without DNA. CDR3 amino acids: CASSLDFRPGGQPQHF. The whole variable domain, remainder taken from reference TRBV11-2 and TRBJ1-5, is EAGVAQSPRYKIIEKRQSVAFWCNPISGHATLYWYQQILGQGPKLLIQFQNNGVVDDSQLPKDRFSAERLKGVDSTLKIQPAKLEDSAVYLCASSLDFRPGGQPQHFGDGTRLSIL.